The T cell receptor (beta chain) described here comes from a study of cytomegalovirus exposure and HLA in healthy donors. In the case of this clone: Its antigen is unidentified.

Among the 120 or so subjects of the validation cohort, separate from the roughly 670-subject first cohort, were the donors. The CDR3 is 15 amino acids. Germline CDR1 reads SGDLS; CDR2 reads YYNGEE. Between the trimmed V and J ends, which lost 3 bases and 7 bases, there was a span of 16 bases. Sequenced by immunoSEQ multiplex PCR; TCRdb stores in-frame clones only, minus some. The table has approximately 39,000 clones, approximately 95% seen once. Whole-study findings and limits: There were some public TCRs occurring in many donors, but most TCR sequences were rare. There were about 160 TCR beta chains listed as cytomegalovirus-associated.

The TCR was taken from a young man in good health and CMV-seronegative. The V call is TRBV9, the J call TRBJ1-4, with D perhaps TRBD1 (5 bases). The sample comprised PBMCs. In nucleotides, the CDR3 is TGTGCCAGCAGCGGGGGGGAGGGGCCGGGTGAAAAACTGTTTTTT. It encodes CASSGGEGPGEKLFF.